The following is a T cell receptor (beta chain) sequence with its context. The antigen remains undetermined. For CDR3 and TCR beta VDJ profiling, genomic DNA was the template used. From the reads, TCRdb called clonotypes with MiXCR, one entry per CDR3 protein. The sample contains 150,000 to 160,000 distinct CDR3 sequences, about 54% of which appear only once. These data come from a study of CD8+CD57+ T cells in acquired aplastic anemia. Overall study findings and caveats: Roughly 31 CD8+ CDR3 sequences were shared between patients and controls. No significant difference in CD8+ Simpson's diversity was found between patients and controls.

V lost 4 bases and J 11 bases, leaving 22 bases between the germline ends. The CDR3 is 15 amino acids. Germline loops: CDR1 ENHRY, CDR2 SYGVKD. Only patients with CD8+CD57+ cell expansion on flow cytometry were chosen for sequencing. The diagnosis in all patients was severe acquired aplastic anemia. Among the patients, none had received any therapy at the time of blood sampling. This chain joins TRBV10-3 and TRBJ2-3; D is possibly TRBD1 (5 bases). The TCR comes from a human donor with aplastic anemia. Sequencing was performed on sorted CD4+, CD8+, or CD8+CD57+ T cells (not recorded which) from PBMCs. CDR3 loop: CAISAGTLGNQGQYF. CDR3 DNA sequence: TGTGCCATCAGTGCCGGAACGTTGGGAAATCAGGGGCAGTATTTT.